This passage covers 13 T cell receptor beta chains from one sample sequenced in a study of cytomegalovirus exposure and HLA in healthy donors. PCR used 60 Vbeta primers and 13 Jbeta primers. The protocol was immunoSEQ multiplex PCR, while the TCRdb copy is restricted to in-frame clones and leaves out a portion. This table has approximately 150,000 clones, just over 70% appearing once. The sample was PBMCs. Source of these receptors: a man aged 18 to 35 in good health and CMV-seropositive.

This clone has a single count. This sequence joins TRBV10-2 and TRBJ1-5; D is ambiguous. Trimming pared 6 bases from V and 1 base from J, leaving 16 bases between. Germline CDR1 and CDR2: WSHSY and SAAADI. The CDR3 has 16 amino acids. The CDR3, as DNA: TGCGCCAGCAGCCCAGGTTTGGGTAGGAGCAATCAGCCCCAGCATTTT. Its translation is CASSPGLGRSNQPQHF.

V and J are TRBV6-6 and TRBJ1-4; 7 bases are shared with TRBD1. The ends lost 7 bases at V and 10 bases at J; junction bases unmatched: 12. This CDR3 region has 14 residues. In germline, CDR1 is MNHNY, CDR2 SVGAGI (reference sequence). The CDR3 protein is CASNQGVGVGKLFF. The CDR3, as DNA: TGTGCCAGCAACCAGGGGGTTGGAGTTGGAAAACTGTTTTTT.

In regard to this clone: Other DNA sequences of this sample code for an identical CDR3. The chain links TRBV10-3 to TRBJ2-1; 8 bases are a match to TRBD2. CDR3 length: 16 amino acids. V shed 0 bases and J 2 bases; nucleotides not matched to a gene: 3. The germline CDR1 and CDR2 sequences are ENHRY and SYGVKD. DNA of the CDR3: TGTGCCATCAGTGAGTCAAGCGGGGGAACCTACAATGAGCAGTTCTTC. Its translation: CAISESSGGTYNEQFF.

V and J are TRBV11-1 and TRBJ2-5; a possible D gene is TRBD2 (6 bases). This CDR3 contains 15 residues. Germline V gene data show CDR1 as SGHAT and CDR2 as FQDESV (reference sequence). The V gene lost 5 bases and the J gene lost 2 bases, with 15 bases spanning the gap. In DNA, the CDR3 is TGTGCCAGCAGCCCTTCGGACTACGTACAAGAGACCCAGTACTTC. This codes for CASSPSDYVQETQYF.

The V call is TRBV5-8, the J call TRBJ2-3, with 7 bases lining up with TRBD2. V gave up 4 bases and J gave up 0 bases; unmatched junction bases: 5. This CDR3 has 15 amino acids. Germline values: CDR1 SGHTS, CDR2 YDEGEE. CDR3 residues: CASSPLAESTDTQYF. The DNA of the CDR3 is TGTGCCAGCAGCCCTCTAGCGGAGAGCACAGATACGCAGTATTTT.

The J gene is TRBJ1-1, the V gene TRBV28; TRBD1 might be the D (5 bases). The V gene lost 6 bases and the J gene lost 4 bases, with 18 bases spanning the gap. Germline V CDR1 and CDR2: MDHEN, SYDVKM. The CDR3 runs 15 residues. In nucleotides, the CDR3 is TGTGCCAGCAGGGAACATCCCGCGGGGGGCACTGAAGCTTTCTTT. It encodes CASREHPAGGTEAFF.

The chain is built from TRBV13 and TRBJ1-3, with 12 bases fitting TRBD1. CDR3 length: 16 amino acids. V was pared by 3 bases and J by 6 bases, with 6 bases of the junction left unmatched. Germline V gene lookup returns CDR1 PRHDT and CDR2 FYEKMQ (reference sequence). The CDR3: CASSLGQGAGENTIYF. In nucleotides, the CDR3 is TGTGCCAGCAGCTTGGGACAGGGGGCAGGGGAAAACACCATATATTTT.

This rearrangement joins TRBV7-8 to TRBJ2-2; 10 positions agree with TRBD2. CDR1 and CDR2 (germline): SGHVS, FQNEAQ. The CDR3 covers 19 residues. V dropped 1 base and J dropped 7; count of bases not matched to a gene: 15. This CDR3 is CASSLGPRRSGRAHGELFF. For the CDR3, the DNA is TGTGCCAGCAGCTTAGGCCCTCGTCGGAGCGGGAGGGCCCACGGGGAGCTGTTTTTT.

V gene TRBV15 combines with J gene TRBJ1-1, with TRBD1 matching over 9 bases. CDR3 length: 15 amino acids. The V and J ends lost 5 bases and 3 bases, in that order; junction bases with no gene match: 7. Germline assignment: CDR1 LNHNV and CDR2 YYDKDF (reference sequence). CDR3 nucleotide sequence: TGTGCCACCAGCGAACACAGGGGGCCGTACACTGAAGCTTTCTTT. This translates into CATSEHRGPYTEAFF. Full variable domain (rest looked up from reference TRBV15 and TRBJ1-1): DAMVIQNPRYQVTQFGKPVTLSCSQTLNHNVMYWYQQKSSQAPKLLFHYYDKDFNNEADTPDNFQSRRPNTSFCFLDIRSPGLGDTAMYLCATSEHRGPYTEAFFGQGTRLTVV.

The V and J genes are TRBV30 and TRBJ1-1; TRBD1 is a possible D gene (5 bases). The V gene's germline CDR1 is GTSNPN and CDR2 SVGIG (reference sequence). V was clipped by 3 bases and J by 4 bases, with 15 bases between them. CDR3 length equals 14 residues. The CDR3 sequence: CAWRNEGRSTEAFF. The CDR3 nucleotides read TGTGCCTGGAGAAATGAGGGGAGGTCCACTGAAGCTTTCTTT.

CDR3 sequence: CAGGGQETQYF. The DNA of the CDR3 is TGTGCCGGAGGCGGCCAAGAGACCCAGTACTTC. The gene calls are TRBV28 and TRBJ2-5, with D perhaps TRBD2 (5 bases). V lost 11 bases to trimming and J lost 1 base, with 8 bases between them. This CDR3 has 11 amino acids. Looked up from germline, CDR1 is MDHEN and CDR2 is SYDVKM.

This clone was detected only a few times. The chain is built from TRBV2 and TRBJ1-2; D possibly corresponds to TRBD1 (5 bases). The V gene lost 7 bases and the J gene lost 3 bases, with 6 bases spanning the gap. The germline gives CDR1 SNHLY, CDR2 FYNNEI. This CDR3 contains 11 residues. The CDR3 DNA follows: TGTGCCAGCATAGGGGACTATGGCTACACCTTC. Translating it yields CASIGDYGYTF.

This chain connects TRBV7-9 to TRBJ1-1; TRBD1 is a possible D gene (5 bases). V was trimmed by 5 bases and J by 4 bases, leaving 14 bases between them. CDR1 SEHNR and CDR2 FQNEAQ come from the germline V gene (reference sequence). The CDR3 is made up of 14 amino acids. The CDR3 DNA follows: TGTGCCAGCAGCCTCCTGGGGGGGAGCACTGAAGCTTTCTTT. Protein: CASSLLGGSTEAFF.